This is a list of T cell receptor beta chains from one sample in a study of glioma-infiltrating T cells. Each CDR3 protein gets one entry after TCRdb re-called the multiplex PCR reads with MiXCR. This sample yields approximately 130,000 distinct CDR3 sequences, of which about 22% are seen a single time; about 30% belongs to the top ten. The source material was glioma tissue, nonneoplastic brain tissue, or PBMCs (not recorded which). These receptor sequences come from a human donor with low-grade glioma or glioblastoma, undergoing nonglioma brain surgery, or in good health (not recorded which). Both conserved end residues are part of each CDR3. Each record gives: D gene, J gene, V gene, clone size, CDR3 protein, CDR3 DNA. The D gene is left open where the match is weak. Only some rows state a clone size, as once, few, many or a class for expanded clones.

. | TRBJ2-1 | TRBV10-1 | . | CASSELKGVPDEQFF | TGCGCCAGCAGTGAGCTTAAGGGTGTCCCGGATGAGCAGTTCTTC
TRBD2 | TRBJ2-3 | TRBV12-3/TRBV12-4 | few | CASSATSGGPTDTQYF | TGTGCCAGCAGTGCGACTAGCGGGGGGCCTACAGATACGCAGTATTTT
TRBD1 | TRBJ2-3 | TRBV19 | . | CASSTGGPSTDTQYF | TGTGCCAGTAGTACAGGGGGACCTAGCACAGATACGCAGTATTTT
TRBD1 | TRBJ2-5 | TRBV2 | few | CATARGLQETQYF | TGTGCCACCGCTAGGGGGCTCCAAGAGACCCAGTACTTC
. | TRBJ1-1 | TRBV7-6 | . | CASSQEVGEDFF | TGTGCCAGCAGCCAAGAGGTCGGTGAAGATTTCTTT
. | TRBJ1-5 | TRBV28 | few | CASRREPMEPQHF | TGTGCCAGCAGACGGGAGCCGATGGAGCCCCAGCATTTT
. | TRBJ1-1 | TRBV28 | many | CASISPMNTEAFF | TGTGCCAGCATTAGTCCCATGAACACTGAAGCTTTCTTT
. | TRBJ2-3 | TRBV6-1 | many | CASSHIGTDTQYF | TGTGCCAGCAGCCACATTGGCACAGATACGCAGTATTTT
. | TRBJ2-2 | TRBV7-2 | . | CASSPSRAYNTGELFF | TGTGCCAGCAGCCCCTCTAGAGCGTACAACACCGGGGAGCTGTTTTTT
TRBD1 | TRBJ2-2 | TRBV27 | few | CASRPTGVTGELFF | TGTGCCAGCAGACCCACAGGGGTCACCGGGGAGCTGTTTTTT
TRBD2 | TRBJ2-5 | TRBV27 | few | CASSSERGETQYF | TGTGCCAGCAGTTCGGAGCGGGGAGAGACCCAGTACTTC
. | TRBJ1-2 | TRBV10-3 | . | CAISEFGLYGYTF | TGTGCCATCAGTGAGTTCGGACTCTATGGCTACACCTTC
. | TRBJ1-1 | TRBV7-9 | few | CASSLEGEAFF | TGTGCCAGCAGCTTAGAGGGGGAAGCTTTCTTT
. | TRBJ1-2 | TRBV18 | . | CASSPPSRFKKNYGYTF | TGTGCCAGCTCACCACCTAGTCGGTTCAAGAAGAACTATGGCTACACCTTC
. | TRBJ1-5 | TRBV7-9 | few | CASSLEYRGRAITQPQHF | TGTGCCAGCAGCTTAGAGTACCGAGGCCGGGCTATTACTCAGCCCCAGCATTTT
. | TRBJ1-1 | TRBV5-1 | . | CASSPSRDSMNTEAFF | TGCGCCAGCAGCCCCTCCCGAGACAGCATGAACACTGAAGCTTTCTTT
TRBD1 | TRBJ1-1 | TRBV29-1 | few | CSVARTGNTEAFF | TGCAGCGTGGCAAGGACAGGGAACACTGAAGCTTTCTTT
. | TRBJ2-2 | TRBV20-1 | . | CSALGQGTTGELFF | TGCAGTGCCCTGGGGCAGGGGACCACCGGGGAGCTGTTTTTT
. | TRBJ2-5 | TRBV28 | many | CASSRQIETQYF | TGTGCCAGCAGCCGACAGATAGAGACCCAGTACTTC
TRBD2 | TRBJ2-1 | TRBV28 | . | CASSTYSGGAYNEQFF | TGTGCCAGCAGTACTTATAGCGGGGGGGCCTACAATGAGCAGTTCTTC
. | TRBJ2-5 | TRBV28 | many | CASSSGVEGETQYF | TGTGCCAGCAGCTCAGGAGTGGAAGGAGAGACCCAGTACTTC
. | TRBJ2-3 | TRBV13 | . | CASRPMGGDRTDTQYF | TGTGCCAGCAGGCCGATGGGCGGCGACCGCACAGATACGCAGTATTTT
TRBD1 | TRBJ2-2 | TRBV4-1 | . | CASSPYGQGDGGLFF | TGCGCCAGCAGCCCCTACGGACAGGGTGACGGGGGGCTGTTTTTT
TRBD2 | TRBJ2-3 | TRBV28 | many | CASSPRGGPDTQYF | TGTGCCAGCAGTCCCCGGGGGGGGCCGGATACGCAGTATTTT
. | TRBJ2-1 | TRBV27 | . | CASSLSSYNGQFF | TGTGCCAGCAGTTTATCGTCCTACAATGGGCAGTTCTTC
. | TRBJ1-3 | TRBV5-1 | few | CASSFAGADGNTIYF | TGCGCCAGCAGCTTCGCGGGGGCGGATGGAAACACCATATATTTT
. | TRBJ2-5 | TRBV5-1 | . | CASRSTSSETQYF | TGCGCCAGCCGCTCAACTAGTTCGGAGACCCAGTACTTC
. | TRBJ1-1 | TRBV5-1 | few | CASSTDGQMNTEAFF | TGCGCCAGCAGCACGGATGGACAGATGAACACTGAAGCTTTCTTT
. | TRBJ2-1 | TRBV24-1 | few | CATSERNNEQFF | TGTGCCACCAGTGAAAGGAATAATGAGCAGTTCTTC
TRBD2 | TRBJ2-5 | TRBV3-1 | . | CASSQGPAGGEAQYF | TGTGCCAGCAGCCAAGGACCCGCGGGGGGCGAGGCCCAGTACTTC
TRBD2 | TRBJ2-5 | TRBV25-1 | many | CASSAWERGGHGTQYF | TGTGCCAGCAGTGCTTGGGAGCGGGGGGGCCACGGGACCCAGTACTTC
. | TRBJ1-5 | TRBV27 | many | CASSGSVTPYSNQPQHF | TGTGCCAGCAGTGGCTCCGTTACTCCCTATAGCAATCAGCCCCAGCATTTT
. | TRBJ2-3 | TRBV19 | . | CASSIRLADTQYF | TGTGCCAGTAGTATCAGGCTAGCGGATACGCAGTATTTT
. | TRBJ1-5 | TRBV6-1 | many | CASSHGGGSQPQHF | TGTGCCAGCAGCCACGGGGGGGGCAGTCAGCCCCAGCATTTT
TRBD2 | TRBJ2-5 | TRBV7-2 | few | CASSLAILLAGDQETQYF | TGTGCCAGCAGCTTAGCTATTTTACTAGCGGGGGACCAAGAGACCCAGTACTTC
TRBD1 | TRBJ2-3 | TRBV18 | . | CASSQTKDRGLVAGTDTQYF | TGTGCCAGCTCACAAACAAAAGACAGGGGGCTGGTCGCGGGCACAGATACGCAGTATTTT
TRBD1 | TRBJ1-1 | TRBV2 | few | CASSETGGTEAFF | TGTGCCAGCAGTGAAACAGGGGGAACTGAAGCTTTCTTT
. | TRBJ2-1 | TRBV20-1 | many | CSARGGRGYNEQFF | TGCAGTGCTAGGGGGGGCAGGGGCTACAATGAGCAGTTCTTC
TRBD2 | TRBJ2-1 | TRBV14 | few | CASSQARQAGGHNEQFF | TGTGCCAGCAGCCAAGCCCGGCAGGCGGGGGGCCACAATGAGCAGTTCTTC
. | TRBJ1-3 | TRBV6-1 | many | CASSRTRPSGNTIYF | TGTGCCAGCAGTCGCACAAGGCCCTCTGGAAACACCATATATTTT
. | TRBJ2-3 | TRBV9 | . | CASSVGGPDTQYF | TGTGCCAGCAGCGTAGGAGGTCCAGATACGCAGTATTTT
TRBD1 | TRBJ2-1 | TRBV20-1 | few | CSARDRGGARNEQFF | TGCAGTGCTAGAGATCGAGGGGGCGCCAGGAATGAGCAGTTCTTC
. | TRBJ2-5 | TRBV28 | few | CASSLATQETQYF | TGTGCCAGCAGTTTGGCTACCCAAGAGACCCAGTACTTC
TRBD1 | TRBJ2-4 | TRBV19 | few | CASSPGQALAKNIQYF | TGTGCCAGTAGTCCGGGACAGGCTCTAGCCAAAAACATTCAGTACTTC
TRBD2 | TRBJ2-5 | TRBV3-1 | once | CASSDSGGAGEETQYF | TGTGCCAGCAGCGATAGCGGGGGGGCCGGTGAAGAGACCCAGTACTTC
. | TRBJ2-1 | TRBV28 | many | CASSPSRVYNEQFF | TGTGCCAGCAGCCCATCCCGGGTGTACAATGAGCAGTTCTTC
. | TRBJ2-5 | TRBV7-8 | . | CASSFPAGMNETQHF | TGTGCCAGCAGCTTTCCGGCGGGGATGAACGAGACCCAGCACTTC
. | TRBJ2-3 | TRBV7-2 | many | CASSLAASRDTQYF | TGTGCCAGCAGCTTAGCGGCTAGCCGGGATACGCAGTATTTT
TRBD2 | TRBJ2-3 | TRBV30 | . | CAWNLAGDTQYF | TGTGCCTGGAACCTAGCGGGGGATACGCAGTATTTT
TRBD1 | TRBJ1-4 | TRBV6-1 | many | CASSDEGGSGRLFF | TGTGCCAGCAGCGACGAAGGGGGCAGTGGAAGACTGTTTTTT
. | TRBJ2-1 | TRBV2 | many | CASMRGGNEQFF | TGTGCCAGCATGAGGGGGGGCAATGAGCAGTTCTTC
. | TRBJ2-5 | TRBV14 | once | CASSRDRGRLETQYF | TGTGCCAGCAGCCGAGATCGGGGGCGACTTGAGACCCAGTACTTC
. | TRBJ1-5 | TRBV24-1 | . | CATSDQGHPNQPQHF | TGTGCCACCAGTGATCAGGGACACCCCAATCAGCCCCAGCATTTT
TRBD1 | TRBJ1-6 | TRBV20-1 | few | CSAPATDRALHF | TGCAGTGCTCCGGCTACTGACAGGGCCCTCCACTTT